The entry below describes one T cell receptor (beta chain). Its specific antigen is unknown. Base qualities are not recorded, but no much larger clone differs from it by a single base. One collaborating source in Seattle enrolled patients while the patients were actively infected and followed the patients over time throughout the course of disease. Whole blood was collected in K2EDTA tubes by collaborating institutions according to the institutions' own protocols. For TCRbeta analysis, collaborator samples were shipped as frozen whole blood, as isolated PBMCs, or as DNA extracted from either sample type. This sample was taken from a study of blood T cell repertoires in COVID-19 (dated by TCRdb to the early 2020s). Context from the whole study: Samples covering the acute and convalescent phases of COVID-19 were provided by collaborators in the United States, Italy and Spain. The material from the prospective study consisted of cDNA or gDNA derived from T cells, B-cell-depleted T cells, or PBMCs. Deeply sampled blood TCRbeta repertoires from subjects exposed to, actively infected with, or recovered from COVID-19 were included in the dataset. The repertoires were released in a freely available public database intended as a resource for research on the immune response to SARS-CoV-2. Samples came from the ongoing ImmuneRACE study (first 160 participants) plus 1,254 subjects from 6 global collaborators. Sample metadata almost always included a de-identified subject ID, COVID-19 status, age in years and sex. Where available, HLA class I and class II types were obtained from metadata supplied by the sample provider rather than from assay-based typing. Summary of the overall study and its limitations: Clinical and demographic metadata were provided uncurated, with the amount varying by source and participant.

Reading the germline V gene gives CDR1 SGHRS and CDR2 YFSETQ. V loses 2 bases, J loses 3 bases, and the germline ends lie 13 bases apart. The CDR3 goes from the cysteine to the phenylalanine over 15 residues. The sequence is cut down to CDR3 DNA, 45 bases in frame from base 1. TCRbeta CDR3 regions were amplified from genomic DNA by means of the immunoSEQ Assay, a bias-controlled multiplex PCR. The source study handled its data this way. The number of nucleated cells in each sample was estimated from the amplification of reference gene primers within the assay. To quantify the absolute abundance of each unique TCRbeta CDR3 rearrangement, sequence reads were collapsed and filtered. For each sample, productive Simpson clonality was calculated as the square root of Simpson's diversity index across productive rearrangements. This immuneACCESS table, as held by TCRdb, lists in-frame sequences with V and J called but not all clones. Of the missing ones, under half trace to an unresolved V gene in checked studies; the others have no known cause. V, J and clone size derive from that table, while D and trimming were established from the DNA sequence. Counted in this sample were 250,000 to 350,000 clones; approximately 84% of them appeared once. In total, the top ten clones hold almost 1.5% of the sample.

Sequenced: peripheral blood. This sequence uses TRBV5-1 and TRBJ2-3, and the D gene may be TRBD2, 5 bases matching. This clonotype was obtained from a human donor with COVID-19, enrolled during active disease. The donor label of this sample is uncertain. The DNA sequence follows: TGCGCCAGCAGCTTCGCCCCGGGATTGACAGATACGCAGTATTTT. Translated, this gives CASSFAPGLTDTQYF.